What follows are 20 T cell receptor beta chains derived from one specimen sequenced in a study of blood T cell repertoires in COVID-19. Assay used: immunoSEQ multiplex PCR; TCRdb lists only in-frame clones, some missing. There are 85,000 to 130,000 clones in the sample; 70% to 90% occur only once, and 5.5% to 8% lies in the top ten. Sequenced input: peripheral blood. The receptors come from a woman aged 55-69 years with acute or convalescent COVID-19.

This rearrangement joins TRBV29-1 to TRBJ2-4, with 12 bases lining up with TRBD2. Germline loops: CDR1 SQVTM, CDR2 ANQGSEA. V shed 7 bases and J 5 bases; nucleotides not matched to a gene: 3. This CDR3 is built from 13 residues. CDR3: CSAGLAGQNIQYF. DNA for the CDR3: TGCAGCGCCGGACTAGCGGGACAAAACATTCAGTACTTC.

The sample holds a few counts of this clone. The genes are TRBV28 and TRBJ1-6; no definite D call. Germline CDR1 and CDR2: MDHEN and SYDVKM. This CDR3 is built from 12 residues. The V end lost 7 bases, the J end lost 7 bases, and 8 bases lay between the germline ends. The CDR3 nucleotides are TGTGCCAGCACGGGAGAAAATTCACCCCTCCACTTT. This gives the protein CASTGENSPLHF.

The CDR3 protein is CASSSGFSGNTIYF. The CDR3 nucleotides are TGCGCCAGCAGCTCGGGGTTCTCTGGAAACACCATATATTTT. V and J are TRBV5-1 and TRBJ1-3; D uncertain. V lost 3 bases, J lost 0 bases, and 7 bases lay in between. The germline V gene has CDR1 SGHRS and CDR2 YFSETQ. CDR3 length: 14 residues.

The chain carries TRBV12-3 or TRBV12-4 and TRBJ2-5; D uncertain. This CDR3 contains 12 residues. Trimming took 5 bases from V and 2 from J, leaving 6 bases between them. CDR3 in amino acids: CASSINQETQYF. The CDR3, as DNA: TGTGCCAGCAGTATAAATCAAGAGACCCAGTACTTC.

The chain links TRBV2 to TRBJ2-5, with D uncertain. This CDR3 region has 14 residues. Germline values: CDR1 SNHLY, CDR2 FYNNEI. The V end lost 2 bases, the J end lost 3 bases, and 10 bases lay between the germline ends. The CDR3 region is CASSESGFEETQYF. The CDR3 DNA reads TGTGCCAGCAGTGAATCCGGGTTCGAAGAGACCCAGTACTTC.

This clone came up a few times. This chain connects TRBV28 to TRBJ2-2; 9 bases line up with TRBD1. Germline lookup yields CDR1 MDHEN and CDR2 SYDVKM. J lost 3 bases, V lost 8 bases, and 16 bases had no gene match. The CDR3 is made up of 18 amino acids. CDR3 DNA: TGTGCCAGCGAACCTCTGAAATGGGGACAGGGCCACACCGGGGAGCTGTTTTTT. Its translation: CASEPLKWGQGHTGELFF.

The V and J genes are TRBV15 and TRBJ1-3; 9 bases map to TRBD1. Germline V gives CDR1 LNHNV, CDR2 YYDKDF (reference sequence). The length of the CDR3 is 15 residues. The V gene end was trimmed by 4 bases and the J gene end by 4 bases; junction bases not matched to a gene: 5. The CDR3 coding sequence is TGTGCCACCAGCATCGGGACAGGGTCAGGAAACACCATATATTTT. Translating it yields CATSIGTGSGNTIYF. The variable domain in full, completed from reference TRBV15 and TRBJ1-3, reads DAMVIQNPRYQVTQFGKPVTLSCSQTLNHNVMYWYQQKSSQAPKLLFHYYDKDFNNEADTPDNFQSRRPNTSFCFLDIRSPGLGDTAMYLCATSIGTGSGNTIYFGEGSWLTVV.

The V call is TRBV28, the J call TRBJ1-5, with D unresolved. The CDR3 contains 13 residues. The germline gives CDR1 MDHEN, CDR2 SYDVKM. V lost 3 bases and J lost 6, with 9 bases in between. The DNA for the CDR3 is TGTGCCAGCAGTTTGAGTGGGAGTCAGCCCCAGCATTTT. It encodes CASSLSGSQPQHF. Full variable domain (rest looked up from reference TRBV28 and TRBJ1-5): DVKVTQSSRYLVKRTGEKVFLECVQDMDHENMFWYRQDPGLGLRLIYFSYDVKMKEKGDIPEGYSVSREKKERFSLILESASTNQTSMYLCASSLSGSQPQHFGDGTRLSIL.

The chain couples TRBV3-1 (or the pseudogene TRBV3-2) to TRBJ2-1, with D maybe TRBD2 (6 bases). The V end was cut by 0 bases, the J end by 4 bases, with 10 bases between. Germline loops: CDR1 LGHDT, CDR2 YNNKEL (reference sequence). The length of the CDR3 is 15 residues. The CDR3 region has the DNA TGTGCCAGCAGCCAAGATCCGGGAGAGTACAATGAGCAGTTCTTC. The encoded protein is CASSQDPGEYNEQFF.

The rearrangement joins TRBV3-1 (or the pseudogene TRBV3-2) to TRBJ2-3; the D is unclear. CDR3 length: 14 amino acids. Germline values: CDR1 LGHDT, CDR2 YNNKEL (reference sequence). Deletions cut 1 base from V and 5 bases from J, with 10 bases between. The CDR3 nucleotides are TGTGCCAGCAGCCAAGGACGGTCAGGAGATACGCAGTATTTT. This translates into CASSQGRSGDTQYF.

The V gene is TRBV6-5, the J gene TRBJ1-5; no firm D call. Trimming cost V 6 bases and J 9 bases, with 9 bases left between them. CDR3 length: 11 amino acids. Germline CDR1 reads MNHEY; CDR2 reads SVGAGI. As DNA, the CDR3 is TGTGCCAGCAGCCTTGGTAGGCCCCAGCATTTT. Amino acid sequence: CASSLGRPQHF.

The chain recombines TRBV9 with TRBJ2-1, with 7 bases matching TRBD2. The CDR3 length is 16 residues. V dropped 0 bases and J dropped 7; count of bases not matched to a gene: 10. The V gene's germline CDR1 is SGDLS and CDR2 YYNGEE. The CDR3, as DNA: TGTGCCAGCAGCGTAGATCCGGGACTACTCTTGAATGAGCAGTTCTTC. This codes for CASSVDPGLLLNEQFF.

The chain combines TRBV28 with TRBJ2-5; TRBD2 matches 13 bases. CDR1 is MDHEN, CDR2 SYDVKM, per germline. The CDR3 has 17 residues. With V trimmed by 2 bases and J by 5 bases, 8 bases remained unmatched. DNA of the CDR3: TGTGCCAGCAGTTTAGCCCAGGGACTAGCGGGAAGGGAGACCCAGTACTTC. This translates into CASSLAQGLAGRETQYF.

The gene calls are TRBV5-5 and TRBJ2-5; 12 bases match TRBD2. This CDR3 is built from 17 residues. V was clipped by 4 bases and J by 5 bases; unmatched bases: 12. CDR1 is SGHKS and CDR2 is YYEKEE in the germline V gene (reference sequence). The CDR3 coding sequence is TGTGCCAGCAGCCGCTACCCTCTAGCGGGAGGGGGTGAGACCCAGTACTTC. This codes for CASSRYPLAGGGETQYF.

CDR3 nucleotide sequence: TGTGCCAGCAGCCGCGGGACTAGCGGGAGAGTCTCTTACGAGCAGTACGTC. As protein: CASSRGTSGRVSYEQYV. The V call is TRBV5-4, the J call TRBJ2-7; 14 bases are shared with TRBD2. V lost 4 bases, J lost 4 bases, and 10 bases stayed unmatched. The germline CDR1 and CDR2 sequences are SGHNT and YYREEE (reference sequence). This CDR3 is built from 17 residues.

The rearrangement uses TRBV3-1 (or the pseudogene TRBV3-2) and TRBJ2-7; 8 positions agree with TRBD1. V was pared by 6 bases and J by 6 bases, with 4 bases of the junction left unmatched. The germline gives CDR1 LGHDT, CDR2 YNNKEL (reference sequence). The CDR3 is 12 amino acids. The CDR3 nucleotides are TGTGCCAGCAGTCGCGGACAGGGCGAGCAGTACTTC. Protein sequence: CASSRGQGEQYF.

The gene calls are TRBV5-5 and TRBJ2-1; 7 nucleotides match TRBD2. V was pared by 4 bases and J by 3 bases, with 4 bases of the junction left unmatched. This CDR3 is built from 14 residues. Germline CDR1 reads SGHKS; CDR2 reads YYEKEE (reference sequence). The CDR3 loop is CASSPGTIYNEQFF. For the CDR3, the DNA is TGTGCCAGCAGCCCGGGGACTATCTACAATGAGCAGTTCTTC. The variable domain in full, completed from reference TRBV5-5 and TRBJ2-1, reads DAGVTQSPTHLIKTRGQQVTLRCSPISGHKSVSWYQQVLGQGPQFIFQYYEKEERGRGNFPDRFSARQFPNYSSELNVNALLLGDSALYLCASSPGTIYNEQFFGPGTRLTVL.

This clone was observed a handful of times. J is TRBJ2-5 and V is TRBV19; 7 bases map to TRBD1. Looked up from germline, CDR1 is LNHDA and CDR2 is SQIVND (reference sequence). CDR3 length: 16 residues. V dropped 3 bases and J dropped 4; count of bases not matched to a gene: 11. CDR3 sequence (DNA): TGTGCCAGTAGTATCGGGTGGGGACAGCTCCTAGAGACCCAGTACTTC. Translating gives CASSIGWGQLLETQYF.

The V gene is TRBV5-4, the J gene TRBJ1-4, with TRBD1 identical over 8 bases. The ends lost 4 bases at V and 8 bases at J; junction bases unmatched: 7. The CDR3 is 14 residues long. Germline assignment: CDR1 SGHNT and CDR2 YYREEE (reference sequence). CDR3 DNA: TGTGCCAGCAGCGATTCGACAGGGGAGGAAAAACTGTTTTTT. This gives the protein CASSDSTGEEKLFF. Full variable domain (rest looked up from reference TRBV5-4 and TRBJ1-4): ETGVTQSPTHLIKTRGQQVTLRCSSQSGHNTVSWYQQALGQGPQFIFQYYREEENGRGNFPPRFSGLQFPNYSSELNVNALELDDSALYLCASSDSTGEEKLFFGSGTQLSVL.

The rearrangement joins TRBV11-2 to TRBJ1-4; 8 positions match TRBD1. V dropped 1 base and J dropped 7; count of bases not matched to a gene: 5. The CDR3 runs to 15 residues. Germline CDR1 and CDR2: SGHAT and FQNNGV. The CDR3 nucleotides read TGTGCCAGCAGCTTAGGAGGGACAGGTGGTGAAAAACTGTTTTTT. Translating it yields CASSLGGTGGEKLFF.